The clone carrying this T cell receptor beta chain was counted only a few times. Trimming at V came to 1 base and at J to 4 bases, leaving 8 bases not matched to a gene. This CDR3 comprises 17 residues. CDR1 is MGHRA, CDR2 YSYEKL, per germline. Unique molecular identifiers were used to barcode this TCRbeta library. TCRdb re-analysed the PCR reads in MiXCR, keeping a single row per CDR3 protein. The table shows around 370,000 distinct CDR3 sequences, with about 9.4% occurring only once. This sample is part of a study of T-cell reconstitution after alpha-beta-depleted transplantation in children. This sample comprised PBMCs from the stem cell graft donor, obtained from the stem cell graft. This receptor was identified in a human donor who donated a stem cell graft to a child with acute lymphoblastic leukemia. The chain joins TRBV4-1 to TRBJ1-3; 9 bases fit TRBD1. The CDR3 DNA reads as TGCGCCAGCAGCCAAGGGCTAGGGACAGGGAGAGGAAACACCATATATTTT. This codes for CASSQGLGTGRGNTIYF.